This entry is about one TCR beta chain. The antigen is undetermined. Sample treatment: oral pan-JAK inhibitor, 5-10 mg twice daily. Trimming removed 1 base at V and 6 bases at J, with 13 bases between. Germline V gene sequence: CDR1 MGHRA, CDR2 YSYEKL. The CDR3 consists of 14 residues. Sequencing relied on a cDNA template that was reverse transcribed from extracted RNA. This table comes from immunoSEQ multiplex PCR, and its TCRdb copy is limited to in-frame clones, with some not included. The table has about 140,000 clones, 86% seen once. The entry originates in a study of CD8+ T cells in alopecia areata. Findings and limits, study-wide: Lesional tissue from the scalp (especially in alopecia totalis/universalis) showed higher clonality than normal scalp. Besides other cells, scalp samples also yield sequences of resident alphabeta T cells from normal skin.

This chain links TRBV4-1 with TRBJ2-7; possibly TRBD1 or TRBD2 for D (6 bases each). The specimen was CD8+ T cells sorted from blood, collected at week 4, from a patient treated with tofacitinib. The origin of this receptor is a human donor with alopecia areata. CDR3 bases: TGCGCCAGCAGCCAAGTTGGGGGGCCCAGCGAGCAGTACTTC. Translating gives CASSQVGGPSEQYF.